This T cell receptor beta chain was sequenced in a study of tumor and adjacent non-tumor tissue in lung cancer. A modified ARM-PCR protocol with three rounds of nested PCR amplified TCRbeta. TCRdb used MiXCR to reprocess the multiplex PCR reads, holding one entry per CDR3 protein. The table lists about 68,000 distinct CDR3 sequences, about 61% of them singletons. The template was RNA from unsorted bulk tissue. This clonotype has more than one count but fewer than ten. The sequence derives from a man in his fifties with non-small cell lung cancer. Sequencing was done on a sample of lung tumor tissue.

The CDR3 spells CASSLEQGGSYEQYF. The DNA of the CDR3 is TGCGCCAGCAGCTTGGAACAGGGAGGGTCCTACGAGCAGTACTTC. The rearrangement joins TRBV5-1 to TRBJ2-7; a possible D gene is TRBD2 (7 bases). The CDR3 has 15 amino acids. The germline V and J ends were trimmed by 0 bases and 1 base, with 11 bases remaining between them. The germline V gene has CDR1 SGHRS and CDR2 YFSETQ.